Each of the 21 T cell receptor beta chains below was sequenced from the same sample in a study of regulatory and conventional T cells in RAG deficiency. Genomic DNA came from blood regulatory T cells gated CD4+ CD25-high CD127-low. Profiling relied on immunoSEQ multiplex PCR, and the TCRdb table lists in-frame clones only, not all of them. Among under 20,000 clones, over 80% were seen once, and the ten largest hold approximately 1.5%. These data were likewise used in another study, on regulatory T cells. That source reports: Amplification used 52 TRBV primers and 13 TRBJ primers.

The sample was Tregs sorted from blood. The receptor source for this set is a human donor in good health.

The chain joins TRBV5-1 to TRBJ2-2; 7 bases match TRBD1. Looked up from germline, CDR1 is SGHRS and CDR2 is YFSETQ. This CDR3 comprises 15 residues. The junction had 10 bases not matched to a gene; V was cut back by 4 bases and J by 7 bases. CDR3 nucleotide sequence: TGCGCCAGCAGCCAACCAGGGACAGTCTTCGGGGAGCTGTTTTTT. The encoded protein is CASSQPGTVFGELFF.

CDR3 residues: CASKKGFTEAFF. The CDR3 coding sequence is TGTGCCAGCAAAAAGGGGTTCACTGAAGCTTTCTTT. This chain links TRBV7-9 with TRBJ1-1; maybe TRBD1 (5 bases). Germline-derived CDR1 and CDR2 are SEHNR and FQNEAQ (reference sequence). This CDR3 spans 12 amino acids. The V end lost 7 bases, the J end lost 4 bases, and 10 bases lay between the germline ends.

This clone was detected once. The V gene is TRBV7-8, the J gene TRBJ2-7; D is tentatively TRBD1 or TRBD2 (5 bases each). V dropped 3 bases and J dropped 4 bases, with 19 bases sitting between them. This CDR3 contains 16 residues. CDR1 is SGHVS and CDR2 is FQNEAQ in the germline V gene. CDR3 bases: TGTGCCAGCAGCTTGAAGGGACCCACAAGAAAATACGAGCAGTACTTC. Translated, it gives CASSLKGPTRKYEQYF.

This chain connects TRBV6-5 to TRBJ2-1; no clear D gene. The CDR3 extends over 12 amino acids. Between the trimmed V and J ends, which lost 7 bases and 5 bases, there was a span of 9 bases. CDR1 and CDR2 (germline): MNHEY, SVGAGI. This chain's CDR3 is CASTERDNEQFF. The CDR3 DNA is TGTGCCAGCACTGAGAGAGACAATGAGCAGTTCTTC.

V gene TRBV2 combines with J gene TRBJ1-2; maybe TRBD1 (5 bases). The germline V and J ends were trimmed by 6 bases and 4 bases, with 12 bases remaining between them. CDR3 length equals 13 residues. Germline V gene lookup returns CDR1 SNHLY and CDR2 FYNNEI. The CDR3 sequence is CASRGDSVYGYTF. The CDR3 DNA follows: TGTGCCAGCAGGGGAGACAGCGTCTATGGCTACACCTTC.

The chain employs TRBV25-1 and TRBJ1-2, with D maybe TRBD1 (6 bases). Germline lookup yields CDR1 MGHDK and CDR2 SYGVNS. Trimming removed 0 bases at V and 6 bases at J, with 11 bases between. This CDR3 comprises 14 residues. DNA for the CDR3: TGTGCCAGCAGTGAATATCGGACAGCCAATGGCTACACCTTC. Amino acid sequence: CASSEYRTANGYTF.

A note on this clone: Other DNA sequences in the sample encode the same CDR3. J is TRBJ2-5 and V is TRBV2; D might be TRBD1 (6 bases). Between the trimmed V and J ends, which lost 7 bases and 5 bases, there was a span of 17 bases. In germline, CDR1 is SNHLY, CDR2 FYNNEI. There are 14 residues in the CDR3. The DNA for the CDR3 is TGTGCCAGCAACAAACAGGGTACGGTTGAGACCCAGTACTTC. Translation gives CASNKQGTVETQYF.

The J gene is TRBJ2-7, the V gene TRBV21-1; no check of the table's D call, TRBD1, against the DNA was made. TRBV21-1 is tagged as a pseudogene. This CDR3 spans 15 amino acids. The CDR3 nucleotides are TGTGCCAGCAGCCCTAGGGGACAGACGAACTACGAGCAGTACTTC. Translating gives CASSPRGQTNYEQYF.

The chain links TRBV29-1 to TRBJ1-4; unclear D gene. Germline loops: CDR1 SQVTM, CDR2 ANQGSEA. V lost 5 bases to trimming and J lost 0 bases, with 7 bases between them. This CDR3 spans 13 amino acids. The CDR3 is CSVPVATNEKLFF. The CDR3, as DNA: TGCAGCGTTCCGGTTGCAACTAATGAAAAACTGTTTTTT.

This chain uses TRBV5-6 with TRBJ2-7, with D maybe TRBD2 (6 bases). V was trimmed by 0 bases and J by 0 bases, leaving 7 bases between them. This CDR3 comprises 14 residues. The germline V gene has CDR1 SGHDT and CDR2 YYEEEE. This CDR3 reads CASSLGGTSYEQYF. In DNA, the CDR3 is TGTGCCAGCAGCTTGGGCGGGACCTCCTACGAGCAGTACTTC.

V and J are TRBV2 and TRBJ2-7, with D maybe TRBD2 (6 bases). Germline CDR1 is SNHLY and CDR2 is FYNNEI. This CDR3 spans 14 amino acids. The V end was cut by 5 bases, the J end by 2 bases, with 13 bases between. In DNA form, the CDR3 reads TGTGCCAGCAGTTACGGGGGTCCCCCCTACGAGCAGTACTTC. Translated, it gives CASSYGGPPYEQYF.

The genes are TRBV30 and TRBJ1-5, with D perhaps TRBD1 (5 bases). The V end lost 5 bases, the J end lost 0 bases, and 11 bases lay between the germline ends. CDR3 length: 14 amino acids. Germline V gene data show CDR1 as GTSNPN and CDR2 as SVGIG (reference sequence). The DNA of the CDR3 is TGTGCCTGGGACAGCGGTTATAGCAATCAGCCCCAGCATTTT. Protein sequence: CAWDSGYSNQPQHF.

J is TRBJ1-1 and V is TRBV27; weak D call: TRBD1 (5 bases). CDR3 size: 14 residues. V was cut by 5 bases and J by 4 bases, with 14 bases left in between. Looked up from germline, CDR1 is MNHEY and CDR2 is SMNVEV (reference sequence). The CDR3 bases are TGTGCCAGCAGTCCGGTGGGGGTTGGCACTGAAGCTTTCTTT. It specifies CASSPVGVGTEAFF.

CDR3 protein: CASSRWTARNTEAFF. CDR3 in DNA: TGCGCCAGCAGCCGTTGGACTGCTAGGAACACTGAAGCTTTCTTT. V gene TRBV5-1 combines with J gene TRBJ1-1; D gene uncertain. Germline CDR1 and CDR2: SGHRS and YFSETQ. This CDR3 contains 15 residues. V was cut by 4 bases and J by 1 base, with 14 bases left in between.

This clone was observed a few times. V is TRBV10-3 and J is TRBJ1-1; TRBD1 agrees at 9 bases. This CDR3 comprises 13 residues. Germline CDR1 reads ENHRY; CDR2 reads SYGVKD. Trimming cost V 6 bases and J 1 base; bases outside gene matches: 0. CDR3 DNA: TGTGCCATCAGACAGGGGGCGAACACTGAAGCTTTCTTT. Its protein is CAIRQGANTEAFF.

The genes are TRBV18 and TRBJ2-7; a possible D gene is TRBD1 (6 bases). The CDR3 is made up of 12 amino acids. Looked up from germline, CDR1 is KGHSH and CDR2 is LQKENI. Trimming stripped 3 bases from V and 7 bases from J, with 10 bases between. CDR3 protein: CASSPDRKEQYF. As DNA, the CDR3 is TGTGCCAGCTCACCTGACAGGAAAGAGCAGTACTTC.

The CDR3 nucleotides read TGTGCCAGCTCACCATCTAGGGACGATTCACCCCTCCACTTT. Encoded protein: CASSPSRDDSPLHF. The V call is TRBV18, the J call TRBJ1-6; a weak D match, TRBD1 (5 bases). The V end was cut by 2 bases, the J end by 8 bases, with 10 bases between. The CDR3 is made up of 14 amino acids. Germline assignment: CDR1 KGHSH and CDR2 LQKENI. Variable domain in full (rest from reference TRBV18 and TRBJ1-6): NAGVMQNPRHLVRRRGQEARLRCSPMKGHSHVYWYRQLPEEGLKFMVYLQKENIIDESGMPKERFSAEFPKEGPSILRIQQVVRGDSAAYFCASSPSRDDSPLHFGNGTRLTVT.

This chain links TRBV6-6 with TRBJ1-5; D may be TRBD1 (5 bases). The V gene's germline CDR1 is MNHNY and CDR2 SVGAGI (reference sequence). V was shortened by 6 bases and J by 1 base, with 13 bases between the two germline ends. This CDR3 has 15 amino acids. CDR3 residues: CASSRTGASNQPQHF. The DNA of the CDR3 is TGTGCCAGCAGCCGCACAGGAGCCAGCAATCAGCCCCAGCATTTT.

The chain combines TRBV18 with TRBJ2-1; TRBD2 aligns across 10 bases. V shed 3 bases, J shed 15 bases, and the junction held 14 bases outside the gene matches. CDR1 and CDR2 from the germline V gene are KGHSH and LQKENI. The CDR3 sequence is 15 residues long. CDR3 nucleotide sequence: TGTGCCAGCTCACCTTCCCCAGCGGGGGGGCCGGAACCGTTCTTC. Amino acid sequence: CASSPSPAGGPEPFF.

The rearrangement joins TRBV5-1 to TRBJ1-1; D gene unclear. CDR1 and CDR2 from the germline V gene are SGHRS and YFSETQ. Trimming shortened V by 0 bases and J by 4 bases, and 10 bases separated the two germline ends. The CDR3 length is 14 residues. The CDR3 spells CASSLAPESTEAFF. For the CDR3, the DNA is TGCGCCAGCAGCTTGGCGCCAGAGAGCACTGAAGCTTTCTTT.

This clone came up once. The chain couples TRBV11-2 to TRBJ2-7; perhaps TRBD1 as D (6 bases). Trimming took 5 bases from V and 4 from J, leaving 15 bases between them. CDR3 length: 14 residues. Germline-derived CDR1 and CDR2 are SGHAT and FQNNGV. The CDR3: CASSLSNRVYEQYF. The CDR3, as DNA: TGTGCCAGCAGCCTTTCGAACAGGGTTTACGAGCAGTACTTC.